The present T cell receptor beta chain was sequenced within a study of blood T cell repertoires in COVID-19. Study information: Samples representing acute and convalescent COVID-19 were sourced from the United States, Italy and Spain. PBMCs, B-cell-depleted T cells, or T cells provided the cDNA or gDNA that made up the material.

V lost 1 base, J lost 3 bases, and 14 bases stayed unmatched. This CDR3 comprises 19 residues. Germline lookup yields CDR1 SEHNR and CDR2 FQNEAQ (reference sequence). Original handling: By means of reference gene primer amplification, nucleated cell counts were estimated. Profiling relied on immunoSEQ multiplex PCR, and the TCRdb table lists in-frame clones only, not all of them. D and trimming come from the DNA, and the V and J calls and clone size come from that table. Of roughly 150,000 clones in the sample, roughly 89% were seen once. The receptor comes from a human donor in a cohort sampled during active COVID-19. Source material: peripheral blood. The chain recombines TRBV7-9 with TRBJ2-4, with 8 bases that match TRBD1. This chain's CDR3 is CASSLGAGGGLRSKNIQYF. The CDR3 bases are TGTGCCAGCAGCTTAGGTGCAGGGGGCGGACTTCGGAGCAAAAACATTCAGTACTTC.